This TCR beta chain was identified in a study of brain T cells in children with intractable seizures. General study findings and limits: HCMV serostatus was not known, and viral specificity came from CDR3 similarity only.

The sequenced cases were selected for having the highest brain T cell transcript signatures. Patients received at least one anti-epileptic drug before surgery. The CDR3 length is 14 residues. Germline-derived CDR1 and CDR2 are MGHRA and YSYEKL. Trimming took 2 bases from V and 2 from J, leaving 9 bases between them. Profiling relied on immunoSEQ multiplex PCR, and the TCRdb table lists in-frame clones only, not all of them. This table has tens of thousands of clones, roughly 91% appearing once. Of note for this clone: Its antigen is unknown.

This receptor was taken from a boy younger than two with tuberous sclerosis and intractable seizures. The V and J genes are TRBV4-1 and TRBJ1-2; tentative D call: TRBD1 (6 bases). The specimen was peripheral blood, collected at surgery. CDR3 coding DNA: TGCGCCAGCAGCCAAACAGGGAGGAACTATGGCTACACCTTC. Translating it yields CASSQTGRNYGYTF.